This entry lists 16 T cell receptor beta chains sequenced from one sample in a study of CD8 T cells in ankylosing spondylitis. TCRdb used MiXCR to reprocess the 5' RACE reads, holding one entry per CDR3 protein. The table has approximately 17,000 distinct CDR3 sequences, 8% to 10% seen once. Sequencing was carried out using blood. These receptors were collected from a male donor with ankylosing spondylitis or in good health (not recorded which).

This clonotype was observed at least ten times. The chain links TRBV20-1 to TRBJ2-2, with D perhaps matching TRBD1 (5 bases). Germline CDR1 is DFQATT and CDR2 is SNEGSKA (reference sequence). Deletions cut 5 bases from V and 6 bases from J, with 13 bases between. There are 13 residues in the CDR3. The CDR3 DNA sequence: TGCAGTGCTCAAACAGGCGTAGCCGGGGAGCTGTTTTTT. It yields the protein CSAQTGVAGELFF.

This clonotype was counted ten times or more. The CDR3 region has the DNA TGTGCCAGCAGTTTCAAGGCTGAAGCTTTCTTT. The encoded protein is CASSFKAEAFF. The chain carries TRBV11-2 and TRBJ1-1, with D unresolved. The CDR3 runs 11 residues. Germline V gives CDR1 SGHAT, CDR2 FQNNGV. V was clipped by 6 bases and J by 6 bases, with 8 bases between them. The variable domain in full, completed from reference TRBV11-2 and TRBJ1-1, reads EAGVAQSPRYKIIEKRQSVAFWCNPISGHATLYWYQQILGQGPKLLIQFQNNGVVDDSQLPKDRFSAERLKGVDSTLKIQPAKLEDSAVYLCASSFKAEAFFGQGTRLTVV.

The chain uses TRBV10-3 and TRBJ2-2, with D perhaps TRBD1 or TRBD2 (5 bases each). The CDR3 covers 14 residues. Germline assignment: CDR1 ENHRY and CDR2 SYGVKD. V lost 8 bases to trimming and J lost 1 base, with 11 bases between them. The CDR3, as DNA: TGTGCCATCGGAGGACACAAGAACACCGGGGAGCTGTTTTTT. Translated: CAIGGHKNTGELFF.

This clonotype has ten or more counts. The CDR3: CSVETVGYEQYF. Written as DNA, the CDR3 is TGCAGCGTTGAAACCGTAGGTTACGAGCAGTACTTC. The chain is built from TRBV29-1 and TRBJ2-7; D gene unclear. The CDR3 covers 12 residues. CDR1 SQVTM and CDR2 ANQGSEA come from the germline V gene. The V end was cut by 2 bases, the J end by 4 bases, with 9 bases between.

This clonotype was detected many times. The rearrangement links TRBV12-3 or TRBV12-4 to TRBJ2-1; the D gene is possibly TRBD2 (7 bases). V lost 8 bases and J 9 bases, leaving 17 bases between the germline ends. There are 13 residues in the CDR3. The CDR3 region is CASGSGGRVEQFF. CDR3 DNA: TGTGCCAGCGGGTCCGGGGGGCGCGTTGAGCAGTTCTTC.

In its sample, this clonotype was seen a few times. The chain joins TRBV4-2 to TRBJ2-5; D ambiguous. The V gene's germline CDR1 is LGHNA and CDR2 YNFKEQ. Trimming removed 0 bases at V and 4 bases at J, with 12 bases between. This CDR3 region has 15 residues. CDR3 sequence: CASSQDLLAIETQYF. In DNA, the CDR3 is TGTGCCAGCAGCCAAGATCTCCTCGCCATAGAGACCCAGTACTTC.

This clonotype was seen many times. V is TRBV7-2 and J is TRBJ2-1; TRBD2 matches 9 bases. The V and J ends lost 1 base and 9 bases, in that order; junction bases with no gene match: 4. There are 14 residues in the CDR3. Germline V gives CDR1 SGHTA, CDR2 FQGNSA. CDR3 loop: CASSLVRGGGEQFF. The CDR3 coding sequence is TGTGCCAGCAGCTTAGTTCGCGGGGGGGGTGAGCAGTTCTTC.

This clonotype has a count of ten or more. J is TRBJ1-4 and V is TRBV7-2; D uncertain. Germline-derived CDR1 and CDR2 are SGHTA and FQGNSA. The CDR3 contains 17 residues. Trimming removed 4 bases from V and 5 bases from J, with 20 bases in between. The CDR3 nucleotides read TGTGCCAGCAGCTCCCGGACGGAGCAACCTAGGAATGAAAAACTGTTTTTT. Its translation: CASSSRTEQPRNEKLFF. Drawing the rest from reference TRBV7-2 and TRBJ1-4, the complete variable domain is GAGVSQSPSNKVTEKGKDVELRCDPISGHTALYWYRQSLGQGLEFLIYFQGNSAPDKSGLPSDRFSAERTGGSVSTLTIQRTQQEDSAVYLCASSSRTEQPRNEKLFFGSGTQLSVL.

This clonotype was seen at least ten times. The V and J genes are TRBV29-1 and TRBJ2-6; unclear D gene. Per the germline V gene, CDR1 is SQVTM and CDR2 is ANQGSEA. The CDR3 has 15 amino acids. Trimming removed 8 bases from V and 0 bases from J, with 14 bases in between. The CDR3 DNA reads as TGCAGCCCTGCTGAGGACGACTCTGGGGCCAACGTCCTGACTTTC. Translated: CSPAEDDSGANVLTF.

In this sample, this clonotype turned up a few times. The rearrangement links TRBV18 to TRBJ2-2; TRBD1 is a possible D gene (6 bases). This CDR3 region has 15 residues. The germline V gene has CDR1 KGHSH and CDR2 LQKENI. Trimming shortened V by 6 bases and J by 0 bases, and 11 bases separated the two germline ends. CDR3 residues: CASSPAGANTGELFF. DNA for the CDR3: TGTGCCAGCTCTCCGGCAGGGGCGAACACCGGGGAGCTGTTTTTT.

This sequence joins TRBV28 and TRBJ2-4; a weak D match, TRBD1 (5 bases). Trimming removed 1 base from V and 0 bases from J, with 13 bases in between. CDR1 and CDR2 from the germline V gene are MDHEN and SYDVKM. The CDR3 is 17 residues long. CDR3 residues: CASSLLEGALAKNIQYF. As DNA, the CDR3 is TGTGCCAGCAGTTTATTGGAAGGGGCATTAGCCAAAAACATTCAGTACTTC.

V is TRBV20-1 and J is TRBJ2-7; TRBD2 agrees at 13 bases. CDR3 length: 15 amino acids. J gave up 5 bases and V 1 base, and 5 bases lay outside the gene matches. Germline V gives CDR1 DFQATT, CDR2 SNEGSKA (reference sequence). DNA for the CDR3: TGCAGTGCTAGAGGGGGGACTAGCGGGACCAACGAGCAGTACTTC. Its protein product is CSARGGTSGTNEQYF.

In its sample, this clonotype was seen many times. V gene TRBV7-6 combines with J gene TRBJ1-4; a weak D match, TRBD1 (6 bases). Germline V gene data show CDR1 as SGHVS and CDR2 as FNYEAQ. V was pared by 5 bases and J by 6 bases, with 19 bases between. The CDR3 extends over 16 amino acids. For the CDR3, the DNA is TGTGCCAGCAGCGAAATATCGACAGGCTCTCATGAAAAACTGTTTTTT. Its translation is CASSEISTGSHEKLFF. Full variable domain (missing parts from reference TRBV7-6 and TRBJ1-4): GAGVSQSPRYKVTKRGQDVALRCDPISGHVSLYWYRQALGQGPEFLTYFNYEAQQDKSGLPNDRFSAERPEGSISTLTIQRTEQRDSAMYRCASSEISTGSHEKLFFGSGTQLSVL.

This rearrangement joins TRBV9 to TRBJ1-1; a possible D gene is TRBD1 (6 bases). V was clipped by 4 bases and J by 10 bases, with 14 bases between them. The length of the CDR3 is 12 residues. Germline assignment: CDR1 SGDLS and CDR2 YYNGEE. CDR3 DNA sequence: TGTGCCAGCAGCCCCCAGGGGAAAGGAGCTTTCTTT. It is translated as CASSPQGKGAFF.

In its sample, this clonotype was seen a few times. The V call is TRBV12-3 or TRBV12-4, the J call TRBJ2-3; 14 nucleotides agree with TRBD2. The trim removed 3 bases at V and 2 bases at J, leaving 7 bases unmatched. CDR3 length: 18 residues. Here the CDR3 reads CASSFRTSGGRPTDTQYF. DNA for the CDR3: TGTGCCAGCAGTTTCCGGACTAGCGGGGGGCGTCCCACAGATACGCAGTATTTT.

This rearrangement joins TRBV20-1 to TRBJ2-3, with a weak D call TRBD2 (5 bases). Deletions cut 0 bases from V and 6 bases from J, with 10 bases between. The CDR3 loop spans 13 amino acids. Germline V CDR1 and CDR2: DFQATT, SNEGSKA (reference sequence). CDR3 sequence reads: CSARDPGSDTQYF. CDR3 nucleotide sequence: TGCAGTGCTAGAGATCCGGGGAGTGATACGCAGTATTTT.